Shown below are 26 T cell receptor beta chains from a single sample sequenced in a study of PD-1 blockade in classical Hodgkin lymphoma. TCRdb keeps only in-frame clones here, not all; method: immunoSEQ multiplex PCR. The sample records tens of thousands of clones, 89% being singletons. Brentuximab vedotin exposure varied among the patients, all of whom had relapsed after autologous stem cell transplantation. This specimen was peripheral blood mononuclear cells (PBMCs), taken before the second cycle of nivolumab. The receptors shown here come from a human donor with classical Hodgkin lymphoma.

The chain couples TRBV27 to TRBJ2-7; 9 bases agree with TRBD1. The CDR3 extends over 16 amino acids. Germline trimming cut 2 bases from V and 6 bases from J; bases unmatched to any gene: 11. The germline V gene encodes CDR1 MNHEY and CDR2 SMNVEV (reference sequence). In DNA form, the CDR3 reads TGTGCCAGCAGTTTAAACCGGGGACAGGGAAGCTCCGAGCAGTACTTC. Its protein is CASSLNRGQGSSEQYF.

The DNA of the CDR3 is TGTGCCATCTCTACAGGGGGCCAAAATGAGCAGTTCTTC. It yields the protein CAISTGGQNEQFF. V and J are TRBV10-3 and TRBJ2-1; 9 bases map to TRBD1. CDR1 is ENHRY, CDR2 SYGVKD, per germline. This CDR3 has 13 residues. J lost 7 bases, V lost 8 bases, and 6 bases had no gene match.

In DNA form, the CDR3 reads TGTGCCAGCAGCTCTTGGGACCGAGCCTACGAGCAGTACTTC. Protein product: CASSSWDRAYEQYF. The genes are TRBV7-9 and TRBJ2-7; D could derive from TRBD1 or TRBD2 (5 bases each). The V end lost 4 bases, the J end lost 2 bases, and 12 bases lay between the germline ends. CDR3 size: 14 residues. Germline V gene lookup returns CDR1 SEHNR and CDR2 FQNEAQ (reference sequence).

V and J are TRBV19 and TRBJ2-1; TRBD2 agrees at 7 bases. Trimming cost V 7 bases and J 1 base; bases outside gene matches: 13. Germline CDR1 is LNHDA and CDR2 is SQIVND (reference sequence). The CDR3 sequence is 17 residues long. In nucleotides, the CDR3 is TGTGCCAGTACCGGGGGAGGGCCCTCGTATTCCTACAATGAGCAGTTCTTC. It encodes CASTGGGPSYSYNEQFF. The full variable domain, rest sourced from reference TRBV19 and TRBJ2-1, is DGGITQSPKYLFRKEGQNVTLSCEQNLNHDAMYWYRQDPGQGLRLIYYSQIVNDFQKGDIAEGYSVSREKKESFPLTVTSAQKNPTAFYLCASTGGGPSYSYNEQFFGPGTRLTVL.

J is TRBJ1-4 and V is TRBV19; 8 bases agree with TRBD1. Germline V lookup: CDR1 LNHDA, CDR2 SQIVND (reference sequence). There are 16 residues in the CDR3. The V gene end was trimmed by 4 bases and the J gene end by 3 bases; junction bases not matched to a gene: 7. The CDR3 coding sequence is TGTGCCAGTAGTAGTCAGGGGGCGTTGTCTAATGAAAAACTGTTTTTT. This sequence encodes CASSSQGALSNEKLFF.

The chain joins TRBV7-2 to TRBJ2-1, with D uncertain. CDR3 length: 12 amino acids. Germline V CDR1 and CDR2: SGHTA, FQGNSA. V dropped 2 bases and J dropped 6 bases, with 5 bases sitting between them. CDR3 coding DNA: TGTGCCAGCAGCTTACCCTTCAATGAGCAGTTCTTC. Its translation is CASSLPFNEQFF.

The chain recombines TRBV11-2 with TRBJ2-5; 12 bases align to TRBD2. Germline CDR1 is SGHAT and CDR2 is FQNNGV. With V trimmed by 3 bases and J by 5 bases, 7 bases remained unmatched. CDR3 length equals 16 residues. CDR3 region: CASSLGLAGGRETQYF. CDR3 bases: TGTGCCAGCAGCTTGGGGCTAGCGGGAGGGAGGGAGACCCAGTACTTC.

V and J are TRBV4-1 and TRBJ2-3; D call uncertain. Germline V gene sequence: CDR1 MGHRA, CDR2 YSYEKL. This CDR3 region has 15 residues. With 3 bases removed from V and 4 bases from J, the gap between germline ends came to 14 bases. CDR3 nucleotide sequence: TGCGCCAGCAGCCACGCCTCCCGGGCGGCAGATACGCAGTATTTT. It encodes CASSHASRAADTQYF.

This rearrangement joins TRBV19 to TRBJ1-1; unclear D gene. CDR3 length equals 13 residues. In germline, CDR1 is LNHDA, CDR2 SQIVND (reference sequence). V gave up 4 bases and J gave up 1 base, with 7 bases separating them. The CDR3 DNA reads as TGTGCCAGTAGTAGGACGGCGAACACTGAAGCTTTCTTT. Amino acids: CASSRTANTEAFF. Based on the CDR3 plus reference TRBV19 and TRBJ1-1, the full variable domain is DGGITQSPKYLFRKEGQNVTLSCEQNLNHDAMYWYRQDPGQGLRLIYYSQIVNDFQKGDIAEGYSVSREKKESFPLTVTSAQKNPTAFYLCASSRTANTEAFFGQGTRLTVV.

The rearrangement links TRBV7-8 to TRBJ1-2, with D perhaps matching TRBD1 (6 bases). This CDR3 spans 15 amino acids. Germline V gene lookup returns CDR1 SGHVS and CDR2 FQNEAQ. V lost 5 bases and J 2 bases, leaving 15 bases between the germline ends. CDR3 bases: TGTGCCAGCAGCCAAATATCCGGGGGCAACTATGGCTACACCTTC. Residues: CASSQISGGNYGYTF. Drawing the rest from reference TRBV7-8 and TRBJ1-2, the complete variable domain is GAGVSQSPRYKVAKRGQDVALRCDPISGHVSLFWYQQALGQGPEFLTYFQNEAQLDKSGLPSDRFFAERPEGSVSTLKIQRTQQEDSAVYLCASSQISGGNYGYTFGSGTRLTVV.

The chain has TRBV14 and TRBJ2-1, with 11 bases lining up with TRBD2. V trimming: 5 bases; J trimming: 7 bases; junction bases outside the gene matches: 13. Per the germline V gene, CDR1 is SGHDN and CDR2 is FVKESK. The CDR3 runs to 17 residues. As DNA, the CDR3 is TGTGCCAGCAGCAAAGCGTTGGCTAGCGGGGGGAGGAATGAGCAGTTCTTC. It specifies CASSKALASGGRNEQFF.

V and J are TRBV11-2 and TRBJ2-7, with 7 bases identical to TRBD2. Germline CDR1 reads SGHAT; CDR2 reads FQNNGV. The CDR3 loop spans 14 amino acids. V shed 5 bases and J 2 bases; nucleotides not matched to a gene: 6. CDR3 DNA: TGTGCCAGCAGCCCGCGCGGGGGAACCTACGAGCAGTACTTC. This codes for CASSPRGGTYEQYF.

This chain uses TRBV18 with TRBJ2-2; D is ambiguous. Trimming stripped 1 base from V and 1 base from J, with 4 bases between. The CDR3 spans 14 residues. Germline-derived CDR1 and CDR2 are KGHSH and LQKENI. CDR3 protein: CASSPLQNTGELFF. The CDR3 DNA is TGTGCCAGCTCACCACTACAGAACACCGGGGAGCTGTTTTTT.

The CDR3 loop reads CASSFGVTGTNEKLFF. CDR3 bases: TGTGCCAGCAGCTTTGGGGTAACGGGAACTAATGAAAAACTGTTTTTT. The chain employs TRBV7-9 and TRBJ1-4, with no clear D. Germline V CDR1 and CDR2: SEHNR, FQNEAQ (reference sequence). The CDR3 is 16 residues long. Trimming pared 3 bases from V and 1 base from J, leaving 12 bases between.

V is TRBV6-1 and J is TRBJ1-5; weak D call: TRBD1 (5 bases). Trimming took 0 bases from V and 8 from J, leaving 14 bases between them. The CDR3 extends over 15 amino acids. Germline V gene sequence: CDR1 MNHNS, CDR2 SASEGT. CDR3 amino acids: CASSEARGILKPQHF. CDR3 coding DNA: TGTGCCAGCAGTGAAGCGCGGGGGATTCTAAAGCCCCAGCATTTT.

V gene TRBV2 combines with J gene TRBJ1-6; D is unresolved. Trimming took off 7 bases at V and 8 bases at J, with 12 bases between the two ends. CDR1 is SNHLY and CDR2 is FYNNEI in the germline V gene. The CDR3 runs to 13 residues. CDR3 sequence: CASNLEIHSPLHF. The CDR3 nucleotides are TGTGCCAGCAATTTGGAGATCCATTCACCCCTCCACTTT.

The chain carries TRBV10-3 and TRBJ1-4; D unresolved. The ends were cut back, 4 bases at V and 8 bases at J, with 11 bases in the middle. Germline CDR1 and CDR2: ENHRY and SYGVKD. CDR3 length: 13 amino acids. CDR3 sequence (DNA): TGTGCCATCAGTGTCAGTGGATGGGAAAAACTGTTTTTT. Its translation: CAISVSGWEKLFF.

This chain joins TRBV5-1 and TRBJ1-4; 8 nucleotides agree with TRBD1. This CDR3 region has 15 residues. CDR1 SGHRS and CDR2 YFSETQ come from the germline V gene. The ends lost 0 bases at V and 8 bases at J; junction bases unmatched: 6. The CDR3 DNA follows: TGCGCCAGCAGCTTGGCCGGGACAGGAGGGGAAAAACTGTTTTTT. Its translation: CASSLAGTGGEKLFF.

The rearrangement links TRBV7-8 to TRBJ1-1; TRBD1 is a possible D gene (5 bases). CDR1 is SGHVS, CDR2 FQNEAQ, per germline. The V and J ends lost 5 bases and 5 bases respectively, with 18 bases between them. This CDR3 contains 15 residues. CDR3 amino acids: CASSPTRVVLTEAFF. Here the CDR3 DNA reads TGTGCCAGCAGCCCCACCAGGGTGGTACTAACTGAAGCTTTCTTT. Using reference TRBV7-8 and TRBJ1-1 for the parts outside the CDR3, the full variable domain is GAGVSQSPRYKVAKRGQDVALRCDPISGHVSLFWYQQALGQGPEFLTYFQNEAQLDKSGLPSDRFFAERPEGSVSTLKIQRTQQEDSAVYLCASSPTRVVLTEAFFGQGTRLTVV.

The V call is TRBV9, the J call TRBJ1-2; D call uncertain. The CDR3 has 14 amino acids. Germline CDR1 and CDR2: SGDLS and YYNGEE. Trimming shortened V by 2 bases and J by 4 bases, and 12 bases separated the two germline ends. CDR3 sequence: CASSVSTLSYGYTF. Written as DNA, the CDR3 is TGTGCCAGCAGCGTCTCGACTCTGAGCTATGGCTACACCTTC.

The chain has TRBV28 and TRBJ2-4; the match to TRBD1 covers 8 bases. Trimming removed 6 bases from V and 4 bases from J; junction bases left unmatched: 17. This CDR3 contains 18 residues. Germline lookup yields CDR1 MDHEN and CDR2 SYDVKM. The CDR3: CASRGEPRGLSPKNIQYF. CDR3 coding DNA: TGTGCCAGCAGAGGGGAGCCCAGGGGGCTCAGCCCTAAAAACATTCAGTACTTC.

This chain links TRBV18 with TRBJ1-4; a possible D gene is TRBD1 (6 bases). V was cut by 1 base and J by 0 bases, with 12 bases left in between. Looked up from germline, CDR1 is KGHSH and CDR2 is LQKENI. The CDR3 has 17 amino acids. DNA for the CDR3: TGTGCCAGCTCACCACAGGGGGTCACTTCAACTAATGAAAAACTGTTTTTT. Translation gives CASSPQGVTSTNEKLFF.

The chain recombines TRBV6-1 with TRBJ2-7; no clear D. There are 12 residues in the CDR3. CDR1 and CDR2 (germline): MNHNS, SASEGT. The V and J ends lost 2 bases and 9 bases respectively, with 11 bases between them. CDR3 bases: TGTGCCAGCAGTGAACCCCACCTGAGGCAGTACTTC. Protein product: CASSEPHLRQYF.

J is TRBJ1-2 and V is TRBV25-1; no clear D gene. The CDR3 contains 13 residues. The ends were cut back, 0 bases at V and 4 bases at J, with 6 bases in the middle. Germline values: CDR1 MGHDK, CDR2 SYGVNS. CDR3 protein: CASSEYSAYGYTF. DNA of the CDR3: TGTGCCAGCAGTGAATATTCCGCCTATGGCTACACCTTC.

This sequence joins TRBV18 and TRBJ2-1, with 9 nucleotides matching TRBD1. CDR1 and CDR2 from the germline V gene are KGHSH and LQKENI. The length of the CDR3 is 14 residues. The ends lost 2 bases at V and 8 bases at J; junction bases unmatched: 4. In DNA, the CDR3 is TGTGCCAGCTCACCAAGGACAGGGGTGGATGAGCAGTTCTTC. Its protein is CASSPRTGVDEQFF.

This clone was counted only a few times. The rearrangement uses TRBV7-6 and TRBJ2-5; D is unclear. Between the trimmed V and J ends, which lost 0 bases and 1 base, there was a span of 12 bases. The CDR3 consists of 16 residues. The germline gives CDR1 SGHVS, CDR2 FNYEAQ. For the CDR3, the DNA is TGTGCCAGCAGCTTAGCTGCGGCTAAGGGCCAAGAGACCCAGTACTTC. It yields the protein CASSLAAAKGQETQYF.